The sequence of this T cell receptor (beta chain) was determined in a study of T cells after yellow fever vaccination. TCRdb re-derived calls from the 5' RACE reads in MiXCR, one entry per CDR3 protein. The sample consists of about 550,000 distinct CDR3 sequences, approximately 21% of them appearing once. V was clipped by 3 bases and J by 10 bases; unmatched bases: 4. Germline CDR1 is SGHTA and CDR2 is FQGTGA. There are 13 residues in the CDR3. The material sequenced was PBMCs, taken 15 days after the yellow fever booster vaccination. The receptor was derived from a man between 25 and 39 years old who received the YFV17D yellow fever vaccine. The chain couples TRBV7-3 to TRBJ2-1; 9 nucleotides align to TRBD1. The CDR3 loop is CASSLTGGWEQFF. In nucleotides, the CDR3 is TGTGCCAGCAGCTTGACAGGGGGATGGGAGCAGTTCTTC.